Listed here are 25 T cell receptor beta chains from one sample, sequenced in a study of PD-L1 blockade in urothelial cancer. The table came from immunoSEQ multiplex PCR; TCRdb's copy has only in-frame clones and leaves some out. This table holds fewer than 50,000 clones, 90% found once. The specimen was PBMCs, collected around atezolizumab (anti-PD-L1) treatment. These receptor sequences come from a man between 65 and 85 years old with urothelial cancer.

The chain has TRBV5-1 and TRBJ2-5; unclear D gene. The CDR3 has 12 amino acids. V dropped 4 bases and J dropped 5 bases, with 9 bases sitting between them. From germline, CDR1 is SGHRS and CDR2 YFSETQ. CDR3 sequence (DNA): TGCGCCAGCAGCCCGACACCTGAGACCCAGTACTTC. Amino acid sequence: CASSPTPETQYF.

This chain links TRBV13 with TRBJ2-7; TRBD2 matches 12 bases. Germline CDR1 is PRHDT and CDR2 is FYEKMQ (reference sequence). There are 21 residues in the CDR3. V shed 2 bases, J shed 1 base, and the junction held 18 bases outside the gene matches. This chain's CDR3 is CASSLTGRLAGDRAGSYEQYF. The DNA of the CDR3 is TGTGCCAGCAGCTTAACGGGTAGACTAGCGGGAGACCGGGCGGGGTCCTACGAGCAGTACTTC.

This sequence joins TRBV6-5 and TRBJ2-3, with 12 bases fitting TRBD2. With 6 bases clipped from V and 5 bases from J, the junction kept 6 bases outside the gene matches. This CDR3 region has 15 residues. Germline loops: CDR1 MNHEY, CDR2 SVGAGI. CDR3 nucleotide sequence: TGTGCCAGCAGCCGACTAGCGGGAGTGAAAGATACGCAGTATTTT. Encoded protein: CASSRLAGVKDTQYF.

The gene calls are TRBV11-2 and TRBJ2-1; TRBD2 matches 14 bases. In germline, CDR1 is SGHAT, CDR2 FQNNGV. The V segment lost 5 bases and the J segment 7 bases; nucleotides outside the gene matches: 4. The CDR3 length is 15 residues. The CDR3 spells CASSLGTSGSNEQFF. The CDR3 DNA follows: TGTGCCAGCAGCCTCGGGACTAGCGGGAGTAATGAGCAGTTCTTC.

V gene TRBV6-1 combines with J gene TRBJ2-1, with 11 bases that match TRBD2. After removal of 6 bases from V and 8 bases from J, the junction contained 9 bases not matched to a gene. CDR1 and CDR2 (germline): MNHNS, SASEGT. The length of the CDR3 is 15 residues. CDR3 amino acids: CASRVAGGPSYEQFF. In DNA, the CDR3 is TGTGCCAGCAGGGTAGCGGGAGGGCCCAGCTATGAGCAGTTCTTC.

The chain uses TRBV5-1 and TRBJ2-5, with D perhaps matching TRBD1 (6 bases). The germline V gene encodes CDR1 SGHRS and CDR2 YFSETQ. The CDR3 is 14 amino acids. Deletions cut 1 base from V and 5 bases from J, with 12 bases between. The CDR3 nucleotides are TGCGCCAGCAGCTTGAGGCTTAGGGGGGAGACCCAGTACTTC. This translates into CASSLRLRGETQYF.

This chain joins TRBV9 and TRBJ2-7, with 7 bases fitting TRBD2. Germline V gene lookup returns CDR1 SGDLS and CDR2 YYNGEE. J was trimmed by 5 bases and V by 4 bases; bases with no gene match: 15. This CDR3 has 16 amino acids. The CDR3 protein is CASSPQSGGGVNEQYF. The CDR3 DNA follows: TGTGCCAGCAGCCCCCAGTCCGGGGGAGGGGTGAACGAGCAGTACTTC.

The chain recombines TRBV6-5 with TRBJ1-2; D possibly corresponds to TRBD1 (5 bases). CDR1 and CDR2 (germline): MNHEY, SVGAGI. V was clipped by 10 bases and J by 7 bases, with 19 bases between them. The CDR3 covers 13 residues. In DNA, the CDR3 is TGTGCCACGGGGGAGCGGGCAGGTGGTGGCTACACCTTC. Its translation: CATGERAGGGYTF.

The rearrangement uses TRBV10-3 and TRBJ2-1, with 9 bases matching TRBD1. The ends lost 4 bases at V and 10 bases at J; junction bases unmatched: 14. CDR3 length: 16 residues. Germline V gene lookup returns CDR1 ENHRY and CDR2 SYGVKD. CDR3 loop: CAISVSNLGQGREQFF. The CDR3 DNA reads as TGTGCCATCAGTGTAAGTAACTTGGGACAGGGACGGGAGCAGTTCTTC.

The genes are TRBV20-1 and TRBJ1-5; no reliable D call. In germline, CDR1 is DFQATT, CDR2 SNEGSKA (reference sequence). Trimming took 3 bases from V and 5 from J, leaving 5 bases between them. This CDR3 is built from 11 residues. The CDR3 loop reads CSARGDQPQHF. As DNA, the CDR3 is TGCAGTGCTAGGGGCGATCAGCCCCAGCATTTT.

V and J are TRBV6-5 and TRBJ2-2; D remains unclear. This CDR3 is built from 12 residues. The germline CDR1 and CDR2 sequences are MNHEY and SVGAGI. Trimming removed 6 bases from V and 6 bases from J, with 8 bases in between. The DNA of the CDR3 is TGTGCCAGCAGGCGAACCTCCGGGGAGCTGTTTTTT. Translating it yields CASRRTSGELFF.

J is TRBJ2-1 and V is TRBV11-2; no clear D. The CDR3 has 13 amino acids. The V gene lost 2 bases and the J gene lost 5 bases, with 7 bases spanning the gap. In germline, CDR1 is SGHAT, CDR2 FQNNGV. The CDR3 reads CASSLRLDNEQFF. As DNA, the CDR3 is TGTGCCAGCAGCTTAAGGCTAGACAATGAGCAGTTCTTC.

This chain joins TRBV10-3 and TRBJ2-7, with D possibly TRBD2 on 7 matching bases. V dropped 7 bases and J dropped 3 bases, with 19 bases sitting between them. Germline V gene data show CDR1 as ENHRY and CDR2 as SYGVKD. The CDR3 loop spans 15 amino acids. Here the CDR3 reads CAIKGDGRSIYEQYF. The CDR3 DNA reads TGTGCCATCAAGGGGGACGGGAGGAGTATCTACGAGCAGTACTTC.

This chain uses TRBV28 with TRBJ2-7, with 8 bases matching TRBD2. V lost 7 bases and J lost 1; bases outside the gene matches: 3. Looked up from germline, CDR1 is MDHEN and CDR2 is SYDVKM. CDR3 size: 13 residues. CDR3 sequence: CASTPGGSYEQYF. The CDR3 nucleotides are TGTGCCAGCACCCCGGGGGGGTCCTACGAGCAGTACTTC.

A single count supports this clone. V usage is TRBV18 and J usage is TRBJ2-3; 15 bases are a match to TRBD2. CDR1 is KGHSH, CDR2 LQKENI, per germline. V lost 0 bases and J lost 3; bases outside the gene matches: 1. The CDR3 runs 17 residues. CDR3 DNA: TGTGCCAGCTCACCACCTGGACTAGCGGGAGGGACAGATACGCAGTATTTT. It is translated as CASSPPGLAGGTDTQYF. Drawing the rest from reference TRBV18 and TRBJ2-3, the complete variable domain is NAGVMQNPRHLVRRRGQEARLRCSPMKGHSHVYWYRQLPEEGLKFMVYLQKENIIDESGMPKERFSAEFPKEGPSILRIQQVVRGDSAAYFCASSPPGLAGGTDTQYFGPGTRLTVL.

The CDR3 protein is CASSSGGETQYF. In nucleotides, the CDR3 is TGTGCCAGCAGTAGCGGGGGAGAGACCCAGTACTTC. This chain joins TRBV13 and TRBJ2-5, with 9 bases that match TRBD2. V was pared by 6 bases and J by 4 bases, with 0 bases of the junction left unmatched. Germline V gives CDR1 PRHDT, CDR2 FYEKMQ (reference sequence). The CDR3 totals 12 residues.

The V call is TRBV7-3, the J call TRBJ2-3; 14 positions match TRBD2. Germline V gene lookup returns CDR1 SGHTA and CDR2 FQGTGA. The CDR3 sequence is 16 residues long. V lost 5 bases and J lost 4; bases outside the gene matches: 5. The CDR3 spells CASSGTSGSRSDTQYF. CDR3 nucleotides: TGTGCCAGCAGCGGGACTAGCGGGAGTCGGTCAGATACGCAGTATTTT.

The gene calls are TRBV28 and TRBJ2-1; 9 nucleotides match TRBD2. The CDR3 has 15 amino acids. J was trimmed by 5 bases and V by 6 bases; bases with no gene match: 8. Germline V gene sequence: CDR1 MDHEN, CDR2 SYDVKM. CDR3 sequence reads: CASSLSGSINNEQFF. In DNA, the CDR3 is TGTGCCAGCAGCCTTAGCGGGAGTATAAACAATGAGCAGTTCTTC.

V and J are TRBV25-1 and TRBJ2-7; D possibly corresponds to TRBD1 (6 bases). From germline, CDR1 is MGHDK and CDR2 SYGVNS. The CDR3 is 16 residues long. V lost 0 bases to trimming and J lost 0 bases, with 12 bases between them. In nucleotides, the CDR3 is TGTGCCAGCAGTGAATACGGGGTAGGGGGCTCCTACGAGCAGTACTTC. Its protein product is CASSEYGVGGSYEQYF.

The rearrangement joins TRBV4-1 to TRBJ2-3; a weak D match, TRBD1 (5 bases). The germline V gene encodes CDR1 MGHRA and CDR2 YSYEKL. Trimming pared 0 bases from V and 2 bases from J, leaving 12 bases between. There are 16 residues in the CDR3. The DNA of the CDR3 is TGCGCCAGCAGCCAAGAGTATGGGGCTAACACAGATACGCAGTATTTT. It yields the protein CASSQEYGANTDTQYF.

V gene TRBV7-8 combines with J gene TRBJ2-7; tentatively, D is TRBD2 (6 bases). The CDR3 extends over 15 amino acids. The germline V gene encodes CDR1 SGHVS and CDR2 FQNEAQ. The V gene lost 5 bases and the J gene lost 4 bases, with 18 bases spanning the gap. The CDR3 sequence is CASSRRLEGSYEQYF. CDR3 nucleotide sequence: TGTGCCAGCAGCCGAAGATTGGAGGGCTCATACGAGCAGTACTTC.

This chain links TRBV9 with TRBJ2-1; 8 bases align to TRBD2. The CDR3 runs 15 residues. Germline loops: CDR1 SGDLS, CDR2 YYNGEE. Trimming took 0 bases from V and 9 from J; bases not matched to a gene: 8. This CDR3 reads CASSVDGRAITEQFF. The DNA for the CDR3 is TGTGCCAGCAGCGTAGACGGGAGGGCCATCACTGAGCAGTTCTTC. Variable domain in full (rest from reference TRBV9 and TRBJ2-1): DSGVTQTPKHLITATGQRVTLRCSPRSGDLSVYWYQQSLDQGLQFLIQYYNGEERAKGNILERFSAQQFPDLHSELNLSSLELGDSALYFCASSVDGRAITEQFFGPGTRLTVL.

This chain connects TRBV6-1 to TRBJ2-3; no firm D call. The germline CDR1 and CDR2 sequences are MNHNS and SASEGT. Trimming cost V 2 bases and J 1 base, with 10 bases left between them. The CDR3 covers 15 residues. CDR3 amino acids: CASSEYYRGTDTQYF. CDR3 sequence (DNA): TGTGCCAGCAGTGAATATTACCGCGGCACAGATACGCAGTATTTT.

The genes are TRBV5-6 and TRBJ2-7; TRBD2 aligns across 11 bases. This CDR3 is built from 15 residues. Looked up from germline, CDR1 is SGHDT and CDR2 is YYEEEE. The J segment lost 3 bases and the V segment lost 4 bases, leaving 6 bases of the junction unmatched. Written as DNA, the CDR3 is TGTGCCAGCAGCCACACTAGCGGGAGTAACTACGAGCAGTACTTC. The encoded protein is CASSHTSGSNYEQYF.

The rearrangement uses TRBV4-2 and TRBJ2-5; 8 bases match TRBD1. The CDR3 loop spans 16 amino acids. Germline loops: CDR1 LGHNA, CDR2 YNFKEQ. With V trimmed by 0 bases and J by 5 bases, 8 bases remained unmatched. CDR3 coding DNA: TGTGCCAGCAGCCAAGAGGCAGGGGGCATTGGGGAGACCCAGTACTTC. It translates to CASSQEAGGIGETQYF.